A selection of T cell receptor beta chains follows, all from one sample in a study of cytomegalovirus exposure and HLA in healthy donors. The repertoire was sequenced with immunoSEQ multiplex PCR; TCRdb's copy has only in-frame clones and lacks some. The repertoire holds approximately 150,000 clones, with 70% to 90% as singletons. The sequenced sample was PBMCs. The source of these receptors is a young woman in good health and CMV-seropositive. Each CDR3 is given without its conserved first and last residue. The size entry is marked missing in some rows and otherwise reads once, few, many or a size class.

J	size	V	CDR3
TRBJ1-2	NA	TRBV5-6	ASSLWGGGPYGYT
TRBJ2-7	NA	TRBV9	ASSVSLVHEQY
TRBJ2-1	NA	TRBV28	ASSLHSSGRITVRNEQF
TRBJ1-1	NA	TRBV7-2	ASSLGEGWTEAF
TRBJ2-7	NA	TRBV11-3	ASSHREPYYEQY
TRBJ2-7	NA	TRBV21-1	ASARRTGQGAWEQY
TRBJ2-7	NA	TRBV4-1	ASSGPSGRTPYEQY
TRBJ1-2	NA	TRBV7-2	ASSLSLYGYT
TRBJ2-7	NA	TRBV19	ASALAVSSYEQY
TRBJ2-3	few	TRBV30	AYGTSGRTDTQY
TRBJ2-5	NA	TRBV5-1	ASSLWASPKETQY
TRBJ1-1	NA	TRBV2	ASRDRQANTEAF
TRBJ2-1	NA	TRBV29-1	SARGTSGRNEQF
TRBJ2-7	NA	TRBV28	ASRKRAGTAAYEQY
TRBJ2-7	NA	TRBV14	ASSQDHTYEQY
TRBJ1-4	once	TRBV28	ASSLKGGSNEKLF
TRBJ2-7	NA	TRBV18	ASSPTPGYSYEQY
TRBJ2-7	NA	TRBV28	ASSLAGGSSYEQY
TRBJ2-7	NA	TRBV2	ASRETGDREQY
TRBJ1-1	NA	TRBV2	ASSEIRGNTEAF
TRBJ2-1	NA	TRBV9	ASSGPNEQF
TRBJ2-3	NA	TRBV29-1	SVVATGGKDTQY
TRBJ2-3	NA	TRBV27	ASSLAAPTDTQY
TRBJ2-7	NA	TRBV11-2	ASSLELYEQY
TRBJ2-7	few	TRBV25-1	ASSAGEQY
TRBJ2-7	once	TRBV10-1	ASSDPSGLGIGYEQY
TRBJ2-7	NA	TRBV6-5	ASSARQQKSYEQY
TRBJ2-5	NA	TRBV11-2	ASSRGLAGIQETQY
TRBJ1-5	NA	TRBV19	ASSTGYWQPQH
TRBJ2-5	NA	TRBV12-5	ASSSPRVGTGGAETQY
TRBJ2-3	NA	TRBV7-8	ASRPTASGGIDTQY
TRBJ2-1	NA	TRBV9	ASNRRLAGLYNEQF
TRBJ2-1	NA	TRBV9	ASSVASSYNEQF
TRBJ2-7	NA	TRBV4-2	ASSQEGTSDTYEQY
TRBJ2-3	NA	TRBV5-4	ASREGAGGYTDTQY